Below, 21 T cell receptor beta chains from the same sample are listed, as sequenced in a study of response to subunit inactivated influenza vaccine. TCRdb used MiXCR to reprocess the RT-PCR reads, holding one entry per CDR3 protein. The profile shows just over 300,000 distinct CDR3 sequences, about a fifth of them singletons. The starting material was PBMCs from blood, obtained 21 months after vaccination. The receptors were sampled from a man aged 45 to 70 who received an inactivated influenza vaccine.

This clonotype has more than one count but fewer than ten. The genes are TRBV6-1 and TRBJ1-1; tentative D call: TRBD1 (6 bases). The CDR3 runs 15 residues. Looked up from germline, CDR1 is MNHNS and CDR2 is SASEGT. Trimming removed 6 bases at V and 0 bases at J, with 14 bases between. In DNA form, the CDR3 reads TGTGCCAGCAGGGAGTACAGGGCGGTGAACACTGAAGCTTTCTTT. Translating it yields CASREYRAVNTEAFF.

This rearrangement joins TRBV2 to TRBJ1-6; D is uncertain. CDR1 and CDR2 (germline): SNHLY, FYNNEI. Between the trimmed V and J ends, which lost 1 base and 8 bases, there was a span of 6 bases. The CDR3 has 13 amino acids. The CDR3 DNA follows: TGTGCCAGCAGTGAAGTTAGGGATTCACCCCTCCACTTT. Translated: CASSEVRDSPLHF.

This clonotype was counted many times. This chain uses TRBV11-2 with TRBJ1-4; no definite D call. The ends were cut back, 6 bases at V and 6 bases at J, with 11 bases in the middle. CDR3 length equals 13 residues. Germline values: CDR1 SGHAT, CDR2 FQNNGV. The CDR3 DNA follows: TGTGCCAGCAGTTCGGACGGTCATGAAAAACTGTTTTTT. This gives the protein CASSSDGHEKLFF.

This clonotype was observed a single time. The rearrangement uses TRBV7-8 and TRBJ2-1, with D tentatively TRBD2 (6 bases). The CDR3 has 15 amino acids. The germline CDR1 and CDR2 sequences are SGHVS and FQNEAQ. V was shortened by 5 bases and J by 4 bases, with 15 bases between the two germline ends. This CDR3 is CASSRRSGPYNEQFF. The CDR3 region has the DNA TGTGCCAGCAGCCGGCGAAGCGGGCCTTACAATGAGCAGTTCTTC.

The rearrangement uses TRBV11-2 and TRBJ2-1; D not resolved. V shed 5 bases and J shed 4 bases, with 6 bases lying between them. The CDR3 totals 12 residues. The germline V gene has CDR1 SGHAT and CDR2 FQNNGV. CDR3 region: CASSPLYNEQFF. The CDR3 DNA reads TGTGCCAGCAGCCCCTTATACAATGAGCAGTTCTTC.

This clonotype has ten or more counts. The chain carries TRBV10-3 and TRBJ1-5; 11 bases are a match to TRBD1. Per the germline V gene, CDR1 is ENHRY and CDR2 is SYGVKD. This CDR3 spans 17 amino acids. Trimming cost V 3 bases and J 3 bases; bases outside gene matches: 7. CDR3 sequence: CAISDGTGGPINQPQHF. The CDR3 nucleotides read TGTGCCATCAGTGACGGGACAGGGGGGCCCATCAATCAGCCCCAGCATTTT.

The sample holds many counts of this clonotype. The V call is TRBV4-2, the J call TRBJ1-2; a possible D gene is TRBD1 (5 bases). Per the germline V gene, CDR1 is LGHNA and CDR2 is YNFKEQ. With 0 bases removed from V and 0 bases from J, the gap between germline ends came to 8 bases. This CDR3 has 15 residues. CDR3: CASSQDKTANYGYTF. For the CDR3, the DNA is TGTGCCAGCAGCCAAGATAAGACAGCTAACTATGGCTACACCTTC.

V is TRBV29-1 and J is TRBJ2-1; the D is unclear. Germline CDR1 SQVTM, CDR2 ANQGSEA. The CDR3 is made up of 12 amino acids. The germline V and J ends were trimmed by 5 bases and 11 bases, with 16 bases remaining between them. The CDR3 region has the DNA TGCAGCGTTTGGGTGGACCCCTTACAGCAGTTCTTC. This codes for CSVWVDPLQQFF.

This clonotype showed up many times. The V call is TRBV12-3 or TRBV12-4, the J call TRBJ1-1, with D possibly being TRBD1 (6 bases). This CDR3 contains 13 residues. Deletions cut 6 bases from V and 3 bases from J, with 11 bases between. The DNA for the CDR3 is TGTGCCAGCAGCCCTGGGGGGCACACTGAAGCTTTCTTT. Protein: CASSPGGHTEAFF.

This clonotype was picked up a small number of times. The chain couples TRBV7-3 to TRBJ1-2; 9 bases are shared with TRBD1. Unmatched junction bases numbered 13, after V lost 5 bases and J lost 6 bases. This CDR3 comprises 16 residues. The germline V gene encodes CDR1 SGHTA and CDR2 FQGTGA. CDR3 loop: CASSPSIGTGYNGYTF. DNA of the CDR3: TGTGCCAGCAGCCCCTCGATCGGGACAGGGTACAATGGCTACACCTTC.

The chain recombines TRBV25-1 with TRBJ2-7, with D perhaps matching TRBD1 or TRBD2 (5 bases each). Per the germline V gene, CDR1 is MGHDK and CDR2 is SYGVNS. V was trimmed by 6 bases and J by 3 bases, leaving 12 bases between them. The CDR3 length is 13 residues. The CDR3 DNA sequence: TGTGCCAGCAGCCTACCTGGGGGCTACGAGCAGTACTTC. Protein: CASSLPGGYEQYF.

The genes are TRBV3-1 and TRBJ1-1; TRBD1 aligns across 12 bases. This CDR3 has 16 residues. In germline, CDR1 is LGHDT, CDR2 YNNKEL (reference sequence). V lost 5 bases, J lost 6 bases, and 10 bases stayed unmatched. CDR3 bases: TGTGCCAGCAGCACCGGGACAGGGGGCATAGGTGCTGAAGCTTTCTTT. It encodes CASSTGTGGIGAEAFF.

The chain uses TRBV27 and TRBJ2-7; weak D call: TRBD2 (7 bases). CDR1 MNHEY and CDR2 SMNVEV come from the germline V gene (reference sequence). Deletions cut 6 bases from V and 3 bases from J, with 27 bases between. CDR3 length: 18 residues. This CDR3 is CASRPTDVWGGLFYEQYF. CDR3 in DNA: TGTGCCAGCAGGCCTACAGATGTCTGGGGGGGCCTGTTCTACGAGCAGTACTTC.

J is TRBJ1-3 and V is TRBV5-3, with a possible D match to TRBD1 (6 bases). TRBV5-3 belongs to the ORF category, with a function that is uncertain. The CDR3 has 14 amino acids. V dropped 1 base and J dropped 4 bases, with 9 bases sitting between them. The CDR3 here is CARSLQGRGNTIYF. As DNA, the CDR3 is TGTGCCAGAAGCTTGCAGGGGCGAGGAAACACCATATATTTT.

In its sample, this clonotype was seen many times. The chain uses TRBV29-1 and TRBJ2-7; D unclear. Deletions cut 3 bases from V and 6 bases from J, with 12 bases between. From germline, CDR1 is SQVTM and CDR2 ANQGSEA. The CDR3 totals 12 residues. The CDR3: CSVEDGSVEQYF. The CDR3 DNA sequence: TGCAGCGTTGAGGACGGGTCAGTCGAGCAGTACTTC.

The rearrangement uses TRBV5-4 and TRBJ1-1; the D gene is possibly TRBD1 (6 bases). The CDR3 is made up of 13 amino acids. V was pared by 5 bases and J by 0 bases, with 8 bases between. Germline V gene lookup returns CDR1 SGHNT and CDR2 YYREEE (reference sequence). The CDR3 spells CASRGGLNTEAFF. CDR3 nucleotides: TGTGCCAGCAGAGGGGGACTGAACACTGAAGCTTTCTTT.

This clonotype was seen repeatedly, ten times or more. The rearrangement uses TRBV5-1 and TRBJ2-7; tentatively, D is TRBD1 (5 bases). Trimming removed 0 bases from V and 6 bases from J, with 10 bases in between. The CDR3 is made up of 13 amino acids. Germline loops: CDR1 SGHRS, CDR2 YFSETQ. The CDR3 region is CASSLDTGFEQYF. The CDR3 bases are TGCGCCAGCAGCTTGGACACAGGCTTCGAGCAGTACTTC.

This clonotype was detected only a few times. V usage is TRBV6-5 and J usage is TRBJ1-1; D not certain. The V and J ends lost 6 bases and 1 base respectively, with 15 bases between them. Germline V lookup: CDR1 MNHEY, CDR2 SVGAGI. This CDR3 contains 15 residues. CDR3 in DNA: TGTGCCAGCAGCTACGGAACCTTTGAGAACACTGAAGCTTTCTTT. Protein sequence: CASSYGTFENTEAFF.

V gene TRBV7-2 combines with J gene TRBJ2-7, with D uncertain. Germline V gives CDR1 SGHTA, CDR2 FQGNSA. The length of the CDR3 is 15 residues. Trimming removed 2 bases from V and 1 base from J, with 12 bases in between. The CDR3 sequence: CASSLLGRASYEQYF. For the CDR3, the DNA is TGTGCCAGCAGCTTATTAGGCCGAGCTTCCTACGAGCAGTACTTC. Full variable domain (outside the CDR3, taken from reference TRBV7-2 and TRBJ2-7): GAGVSQSPSNKVTEKGKDVELRCDPISGHTALYWYRQSLGQGLEFLIYFQGNSAPDKSGLPSDRFSAERTGGSVSTLTIQRTQQEDSAVYLCASSLLGRASYEQYFGPGTRLTVT.

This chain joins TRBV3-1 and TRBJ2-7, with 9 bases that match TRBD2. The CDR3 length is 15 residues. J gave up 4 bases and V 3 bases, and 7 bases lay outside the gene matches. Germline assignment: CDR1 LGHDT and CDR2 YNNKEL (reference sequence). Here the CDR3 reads CASSHSSGDQYEQYF. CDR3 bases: TGTGCCAGCAGCCATTCTAGCGGGGATCAATACGAGCAGTACTTC.

The CDR3 DNA follows: TGTGCCAGCAGCGAAGCCGATATACCTTTTTATGGCTACACCTTC. This translates into CASSEADIPFYGYTF. This rearrangement joins TRBV7-6 to TRBJ1-2; D is unclear. From germline, CDR1 is SGHVS and CDR2 FNYEAQ. The CDR3 extends over 15 amino acids. V was pared by 5 bases and J by 5 bases, with 18 bases between.